Listed below are T cell receptor beta chains from one sample, sequenced in a study of shared T cell receptors in the human thymus. TCRdb's copy holds only in-frame clones and misses some; the assay was immunoSEQ multiplex PCR. The table records about 660,000 clones, over 75% of them present only once. These same data were also listed under a study on human thymus T cells.

Specimen: thymocytes. Receptors originate from a boy under two years old with a congenital heart defect. CDR3s include the opening cysteine and the closing phenylalanine or tryptophan. The D gene is left open where the match is weak. Some rows have no size entry. The others give once, few or many, or a class for an expanded clone.

v_gene,d_gene,j_gene,abundance,CDR3nt,CDR3aa
TRBV5-8,.,TRBJ1-1,.,TGTGCCAGCAGCTTGGGAATTCAGGAAACACAGGGGAACACTGAAGCTTTCTTT,CASSLGIQETQGNTEAFF
TRBV11-2,TRBD2,TRBJ2-7,.,TGTGCCAGCAGCTTAGATCCAAGGGTCCCTAGCGGGGGCTACGAGCAGTACTTC,CASSLDPRVPSGGYEQYF
TRBV7-8,TRBD1,TRBJ2-7,.,TGTGCCAGCAGCTTTGGGACAGACTACGAGCAGTACTTC,CASSFGTDYEQYF
TRBV19,TRBD1,TRBJ2-7,few,TGTGCCAGTAGTACGTCTAGGCAGGGGGACTACGAGCAGTACTTC,CASSTSRQGDYEQYF
TRBV4-2,.,TRBJ1-4,.,TGTGCCAGCAGCCCCCCAGGGGCGCTTCTAGAAAAACTGTTTTTT,CASSPPGALLEKLFF
TRBV19,TRBD1,TRBJ1-5,.,TGTGCCAGTAGTATAGTGACAGGGAATCAGCCCCAGCATTTT,CASSIVTGNQPQHF
TRBV5-1,.,TRBJ2-7,.,TGCGCCAGCAGCTTGGTTTGGGGCGGCAAAGACTACGAGCAGTACTTC,CASSLVWGGKDYEQYF
TRBV5-6,.,TRBJ1-1,.,TGTGCCAGCAGCTTGGAGGGGGAAAACACTGAAGCTTTCTTT,CASSLEGENTEAFF
TRBV4-3,TRBD1,TRBJ2-2,.,TGCGCCAGCAGCCATAAACAGGGGGCTTCGACCGGGGAGCTGTTTTTT,CASSHKQGASTGELFF
TRBV5-1,.,TRBJ2-3,.,TGCGCCAGCAGCTGGCTAGGAGCTGGCACAGATACGCAGTATTTT,CASSWLGAGTDTQYF
TRBV5-1,TRBD2,TRBJ2-1,once,TGCGCCAGCAGCTTGGATTCAGCTAGCGGACTAGCGGTATACAATGAGCAGTTCTTC,CASSLDSASGLAVYNEQFF
TRBV6-6,.,TRBJ1-2,.,TGTGCCAGCAGTTACTCCGGGAATAACTATGGCTACACCTTC,CASSYSGNNYGYTF
TRBV12-5,.,TRBJ1-5,once,TGTGCTAGTGAGGCCATAACAGGGAGCGGCAATCAGCCCCAGCATTTT,CASEAITGSGNQPQHF
TRBV18,TRBD1,TRBJ2-2,.,TGTGCCAGCTCACAGACAGGGGACACCGGGGAGCTGTTTTTT,CASSQTGDTGELFF
TRBV28,TRBD2,TRBJ2-7,.,TGTGCCAGCTCCCTTGGGAGAGCGGGGCGCTCCTACGAGCAGTACTTC,CASSLGRAGRSYEQYF
TRBV14,TRBD1,TRBJ1-2,few,TGTGCCAGCAGCCAAGGTCCCGACAGGGGGCGCGCCTATGGCTACACCTTC,CASSQGPDRGRAYGYTF
TRBV7-2,.,TRBJ2-7,few,TGTGCCAGCAGCCGGAGGGGCAGGCCCTACGAGCAGTACTTC,CASSRRGRPYEQYF
TRBV14,TRBD2,TRBJ2-3,.,TGTGCCAGCAGCCAAGAATTAACTAGCGGGACGGATACGCAGTATTTT,CASSQELTSGTDTQYF
TRBV4-1,.,TRBJ1-1,.,TGCGCCAGCAGTCAAGACATCCGAGGTGTGGACACTGAAGCTTTCTTT,CASSQDIRGVDTEAFF
TRBV15,TRBD1,TRBJ2-7,once,TGTGCCACCAGCAGACTCCCTGCCAGGACAGGGGAGTCCTACGAGCAGTACTTC,CATSRLPARTGESYEQYF
TRBV4-3,TRBD2,TRBJ2-7,.,TGCGCCAGCAGCCAAGAACGGACAGGGCGACTAGCGGGAGTGGTGCAGTACTTC,CASSQERTGRLAGVVQYF